This passage covers 14 T cell receptor beta chains from one sample sequenced in a study of shared clonotypes between healthy human individuals. Clones were read by immunoSEQ multiplex PCR, and TCRdb kept only the in-frame ones, dropping some. Among about 120,000 clones, about 71% were seen once, and the ten largest hold roughly a quarter. Sequencing was carried out using memory CD8+ T cells sorted from blood. Subset meaning: CD45RO+ cells pooled with CCR7-negative TemRA cells. The source of these receptors is a woman aged 25 to 39 in good health.

This chain links TRBV20-1 with TRBJ1-5, with no clear D. Trimming removed 4 bases from V and 5 bases from J, with 6 bases in between. This CDR3 has 11 residues. The V gene's germline CDR1 is DFQATT and CDR2 SNEGSKA (reference sequence). This CDR3 is CSATYDQPQHF. The DNA for the CDR3 is TGCAGTGCTACATACGATCAGCCCCAGCATTTT.

This clone was seen once. The chain has TRBV15 and TRBJ2-3; no clear D. Deletions cut 5 bases from V and 2 bases from J, with 8 bases between. This CDR3 spans 13 amino acids. The germline V gene has CDR1 LNHNV and CDR2 YYDKDF (reference sequence). CDR3 residues: CATSGSNTDTQYF. The DNA for the CDR3 is TGTGCCACCAGCGGCAGTAACACAGATACGCAGTATTTT.

The chain is built from TRBV5-6 and TRBJ2-4; perhaps TRBD1 as D (5 bases). The CDR3 contains 14 residues. V was cut by 4 bases and J by 0 bases, with 8 bases left in between. Germline assignment: CDR1 SGHDT and CDR2 YYEEEE. The CDR3 reads CASSVQGAKNIQYF. In nucleotides, the CDR3 is TGTGCCAGCAGCGTTCAGGGAGCCAAAAACATTCAGTACTTC.

Concerning this clone itself: Additional DNA sequences in this sample encode the identical CDR3. The rearrangement uses TRBV9 and TRBJ2-2; no reliable D call. This CDR3 contains 13 residues. Germline loops: CDR1 SGDLS, CDR2 YYNGEE. Deletions cut 1 base from V and 5 bases from J, with 6 bases between. CDR3 nucleotide sequence: TGTGCCAGCAGCGTACAAGGGACCGGGGAGCTGTTTTTT. It is translated as CASSVQGTGELFF.

The V gene is TRBV5-1, the J gene TRBJ2-7, with 7 bases matching TRBD1. The CDR3 is 17 amino acids. CDR1 and CDR2 (germline): SGHRS, YFSETQ. J gave up 0 bases and V 3 bases, and 12 bases lay outside the gene matches. The CDR3 loop is CASSSSPGQKYSYEQYF. DNA of the CDR3: TGCGCCAGCAGCTCATCTCCGGGACAGAAATACTCCTACGAGCAGTACTTC.

The chain couples TRBV29-1 to TRBJ2-3; D uncertain. V was pared by 5 bases and J by 5 bases, with 8 bases between. The CDR3 totals 11 residues. Germline V gene data show CDR1 as SQVTM and CDR2 as ANQGSEA. CDR3 coding DNA: TGCAGCGTTCTATCCGTAGATACGCAGTATTTT. Translating it yields CSVLSVDTQYF.

The rearrangement links TRBV29-1 to TRBJ1-4; 7 bases map to TRBD1. The CDR3 is 15 residues long. The ends lost 4 bases at V and 11 bases at J; junction bases unmatched: 16. The germline V gene has CDR1 SQVTM and CDR2 ANQGSEA. The CDR3 DNA follows: TGCAGCGTTGTCATAGGCGGGACAGCTACCGGGAAACTGTTTTTT. The encoded protein is CSVVIGGTATGKLFF.

The chain joins TRBV30 to TRBJ2-1; D may be TRBD1 (5 bases). The CDR3 totals 14 residues. Trimming pared 2 bases from V and 2 bases from J, leaving 10 bases between. Germline lookup yields CDR1 GTSNPN and CDR2 SVGIG (reference sequence). The CDR3 DNA sequence: TGTGCCTGGAGTTCAGACAGTACCTACAATGAGCAGTTCTTC. Its translation: CAWSSDSTYNEQFF.

This clone was counted only a few times. The chain couples TRBV4-1 to TRBJ1-1, with a possible D match to TRBD1 (6 bases). Looked up from germline, CDR1 is MGHRA and CDR2 is YSYEKL. The V end was cut by 4 bases, the J end by 10 bases, with 13 bases between. The CDR3 length is 12 residues. CDR3 amino acids: CASSPGAGGAFF. As DNA, the CDR3 is TGCGCCAGCAGCCCAGGGGCGGGGGGAGCTTTCTTT.

The rearrangement uses TRBV18 and TRBJ2-7; D is undetermined. V was clipped by 6 bases and J by 0 bases, with 9 bases between them. The CDR3 has 13 residues. CDR1 is KGHSH, CDR2 LQKENI, per germline. The CDR3 reads CASSPGSSYEQYF. As DNA, the CDR3 is TGTGCCAGCTCTCCCGGGTCCTCCTACGAGCAGTACTTC.

The genes are TRBV29-1 and TRBJ1-1, with D tentatively TRBD1 (6 bases). The CDR3 has 11 residues. V lost 4 bases and J lost 9, with 12 bases in between. Germline V CDR1 and CDR2: SQVTM, ANQGSEA. The chain's CDR3 is CSVGGGRQAFF. CDR3 nucleotide sequence: TGCAGCGTTGGAGGGGGTCGCCAAGCTTTCTTT. Supplemented by reference TRBV29-1 and TRBJ1-1, the full variable domain reads SAVISQKPSRDICQRGTSLTIQCQVDSQVTMMFWYRQQPGQSLTLIATANQGSEATYESGFVIDKFPISRPNLTFSTLTVSNMSPEDSSIYLCSVGGGRQAFFGQGTRLTVV.

This clone was observed once. The chain recombines TRBV4-1 with TRBJ1-5; D unclear. V lost 0 bases to trimming and J lost 2 bases, with 14 bases between them. Germline values: CDR1 MGHRA, CDR2 YSYEKL. The CDR3 is 17 residues long. The CDR3 DNA follows: TGCGCCAGCAGCCAAGACTTTCTACGCCCCCGCAATCAGCCCCAGCATTTT. Its protein is CASSQDFLRPRNQPQHF.

The chain employs TRBV14 and TRBJ2-1; D is perhaps TRBD2 (5 bases). The ends were cut back, 0 bases at V and 3 bases at J, with 12 bases in the middle. Per the germline V gene, CDR1 is SGHDN and CDR2 is FVKESK. The CDR3 has 16 amino acids. For the CDR3, the DNA is TGTGCCAGCAGCCAAGATCTCGGACTTAACTACAATGAGCAGTTCTTC. Protein product: CASSQDLGLNYNEQFF.

The rearrangement links TRBV2 to TRBJ1-1; D ambiguous. CDR1 is SNHLY and CDR2 is FYNNEI in the germline V gene. V gave up 0 bases and J gave up 8 bases, with 13 bases separating them. The CDR3 has 14 amino acids. The DNA of the CDR3 is TGTGCCAGCAGTGAAGCGCTAGTGACGGGCGAAGCTTTCTTT. Protein: CASSEALVTGEAFF. The full variable domain, in which reference TRBV2 and TRBJ1-1 provide the parts outside the CDR3, is EPEVTQTPSHQVTQMGQEVILRCVPISNHLYFYWYRQILGQKVEFLVSFYNNEISEKSEIFDDQFSVERPDGSNFTLKIRSTKLEDSAMYFCASSEALVTGEAFFGQGTRLTVV.